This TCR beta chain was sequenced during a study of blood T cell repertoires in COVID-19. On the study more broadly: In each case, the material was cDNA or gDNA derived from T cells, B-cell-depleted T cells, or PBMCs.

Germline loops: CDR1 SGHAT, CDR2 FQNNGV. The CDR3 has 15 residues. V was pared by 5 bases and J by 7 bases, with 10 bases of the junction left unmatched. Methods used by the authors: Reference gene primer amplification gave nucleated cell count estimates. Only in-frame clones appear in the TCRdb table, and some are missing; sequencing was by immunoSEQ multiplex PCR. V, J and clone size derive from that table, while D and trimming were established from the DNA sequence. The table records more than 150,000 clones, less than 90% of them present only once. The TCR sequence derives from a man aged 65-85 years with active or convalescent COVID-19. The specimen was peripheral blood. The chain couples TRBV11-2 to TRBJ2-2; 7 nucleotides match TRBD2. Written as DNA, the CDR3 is TGTGCCAGCAGCACCCAGACTAGCTCCCACGGGGAGCTGTTTTTT. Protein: CASSTQTSSHGELFF.